This TCR beta chain was captured by sequencing in a study of read filtering for tumor transcriptome and immune sequencing. This library used around 0.4 ug RNA and molecular barcoded adaptors spanning alpha/delta and beta/gamma chains. In TCRdb, the reads were re-called with MiXCR into one record per CDR3 protein. The data show some 130,000 distinct CDR3 sequences, around 13% seen once. Unmatched junction bases numbered 6, after V lost 4 bases and J lost 9 bases. CDR1 is SGHRS, CDR2 YFSETQ, per germline. This CDR3 spans 15 amino acids. This clonotype was counted at least ten times. Sequenced material: a population of CD138-negative cells sorted from bone marrow. This clonotype originated in a donor at least 40 years old with multiple myeloma. The chain employs TRBV5-1 and TRBJ2-1; 14 nucleotides line up with TRBD2. This CDR3 reads CASSGGTSGRGEQFF. The CDR3 bases are TGCGCCAGCAGCGGAGGGACTAGCGGGAGAGGTGAGCAGTTCTTC.